Following are 5 T cell receptor beta chains from one sample sequenced in a study of CD8 T cells in Susac syndrome (dated by TCRdb to the late 2010s). The method behind the library was the immunoSEQ multiplex PCR assay. RNA was extracted with the RNeasy kit and about 0.5 to 1 ug was reverse transcribed using random hexamers. TCRdb ran its own pipeline on the public reads, namely fastp trimming at Q25 and MiXCR clone calling, and kept in-frame beta chains. Entries are consolidated by CDR3 protein sequence, retaining the most common genes and DNA. This sample lists 200,000 to 250,000 distinct CDR3 sequences; 95% were detected once. The ten biggest clones cover roughly 0.09% of the sample. Material: CD4+ T cells from PBMCs. Source of these receptors: a human donor with multiple sclerosis.

This clonotype was counted a single time. The gene calls are TRBV30 and TRBJ1-4; 7 nucleotides match TRBD1. Germline V gene lookup returns CDR1 GTSNPN and CDR2 SVGIG (reference sequence). Germline trimming cut 1 base from V and 4 bases from J; bases unmatched to any gene: 6. The CDR3 has 15 residues. Written as DNA, the CDR3 is TGTGCCTGGAGTGAGGGGACAGCTATTAATGAAAAACTGTTTTTT. Translated: CAWSEGTAINEKLFF.

The gene calls are TRBV20-1 and TRBJ2-1; D is possibly TRBD2 (6 bases). From germline, CDR1 is DFQATT and CDR2 SNEGSKA (reference sequence). V was clipped by 2 bases and J by 10 bases, with 12 bases between them. This CDR3 is 12 amino acids long. The CDR3 DNA reads as TGCAGTGCTAGATCACTAGCTGTAGAGCAGTTCTTC. Protein product: CSARSLAVEQFF.

The chain links TRBV20-1 to TRBJ1-2; TRBD1 agrees at 9 bases. V lost 5 bases, J lost 2 bases, and 9 bases stayed unmatched. Germline values: CDR1 DFQATT, CDR2 SNEGSKA (reference sequence). This CDR3 is 15 amino acids long. In DNA, the CDR3 is TGCAGTGCTCCGGCGGGACAGGGTTGGAACTATGGCTACACCTTC. As protein: CSAPAGQGWNYGYTF.

The CDR3 bases are TGTGCCTGTCCAAATGGGGCAGGGGGCGATAGGGGCTACACCTTC. This translates into CACPNGAGGDRGYTF. V gene TRBV30 combines with J gene TRBJ1-2, with TRBD1 matching 8 bases. V dropped 6 bases and J dropped 8; count of bases not matched to a gene: 17. Germline V gene sequence: CDR1 GTSNPN, CDR2 SVGIG (reference sequence). This CDR3 comprises 15 residues.

For the CDR3, the DNA is TGCAGCGTTGATGGACAGACTAACTATGGCTACACCTTC. Protein product: CSVDGQTNYGYTF. The V call is TRBV29-1, the J call TRBJ1-2, with a tentative D call TRBD1 (6 bases). V lost 3 bases to trimming and J lost 0 bases, with 8 bases between them. Germline V CDR1 and CDR2: SQVTM, ANQGSEA. The CDR3 spans 13 residues.